This is a list of T cell receptor beta chains from one sample in a study of response to subunit inactivated influenza vaccine. TCRdb used MiXCR to reprocess the RT-PCR reads, holding one entry per CDR3 protein. This sample has some 200,000 distinct CDR3 sequences, with more than 10% found just once. The sample also formed part of further work on T cells expressing NK-cell markers.

This specimen consisted of CD8+ T cells sorted from PBMCs, obtained about 11 days after vaccination. The receptors here all came from a man aged 50 to 60 who received an inactivated influenza vaccine. CDR3s include the opening cysteine and the closing phenylalanine or tryptophan.

J: TRBJ2-3; V: TRBV28; CDR3: CASSFLPERWADTQYF
J: TRBJ2-6; V: TRBV9; CDR3: CASSSGLAGSGPNVLTF
J: TRBJ1-2; V: TRBV6-5; CDR3: CASSYGQGAGYGYTF
J: TRBJ2-5; V: TRBV2; CDR3: CASSEFPRPQETQYF
J: TRBJ2-1; V: TRBV12-3/TRBV12-4; CDR3: CASSLMTQGLASYNEQFF
J: TRBJ2-3; V: TRBV7-9; CDR3: CASSLDTAFADTQYF
J: TRBJ2-2; V: TRBV6-1; CDR3: CATLTGVGGGELFF
J: TRBJ2-2; V: TRBV6-1; CDR3: CASSPDLGLITGELFF
J: TRBJ2-7; V: TRBV7-2; CDR3: CASSLPFGLEQYF
J: TRBJ2-5; V: TRBV11-2; CDR3: CASRKGLRELGETQYF
J: TRBJ2-1; V: TRBV5-5; CDR3: CASSRGLGLAGNNEQFF
J: TRBJ2-1; V: TRBV9; CDR3: CASSVDGAPAYNEQFF
J: TRBJ2-3; V: TRBV28; CDR3: CASSFPGTSGRAWADTQYF
J: TRBJ2-1; V: TRBV7-9; CDR3: CSSSSYSGSSYNEQFF
J: TRBJ2-3; V: TRBV7-9; CDR3: CASSLAPFAEDTQYF
J: TRBJ2-1; V: TRBV19; CDR3: CASSMTDFYNEQFF
J: TRBJ2-1; V: TRBV4-3; CDR3: CASSHPSGGNEQFF
J: TRBJ2-1; V: TRBV3-1; CDR3: CASSPGGLSYNEQFF
J: TRBJ2-1; V: TRBV7-6; CDR3: CASSLGGHNEQFF
J: TRBJ1-2; V: TRBV12-3/TRBV12-4; CDR3: CASITQGQGNGYTF
J: TRBJ1-1; V: TRBV20-1; CDR3: CSADRRVTDTEAFF
J: TRBJ1-6; V: TRBV6-2/TRBV6-3; CDR3: CASSSGPGGSPLHF
J: TRBJ2-3; V: TRBV27; CDR3: CASSLSPSGGPDTLYF
J: TRBJ2-7; V: TRBV9; CDR3: CASSVGLAATYEQYF
J: TRBJ2-7; V: TRBV6-5; CDR3: CASSFGQGPREQYF
J: TRBJ2-7; V: TRBV4-2; CDR3: CASSPFEGGAGYEQYF
J: TRBJ2-7; V: TRBV29-1; CDR3: CSVEDTRGYEQYF
J: TRBJ2-7; V: TRBV11-2; CDR3: CASSLGLPTCEQYF
J: TRBJ1-6; V: TRBV5-1; CDR3: CASSSGLGSSYNSPLHF
J: TRBJ2-7; V: TRBV15; CDR3: CATSSGAAYEQYF
J: TRBJ1-1; V: TRBV7-8; CDR3: CASSLGQGRGAFF
J: TRBJ1-2; V: TRBV9; CDR3: CASSVTGNYGYTF
J: TRBJ2-1; V: TRBV5-6; CDR3: CASSFGAVNNEQFF
J: TRBJ2-1; V: TRBV12-3/TRBV12-4; CDR3: CASTTSGGYNEQFF
J: TRBJ2-2; V: TRBV4-3; CDR3: CASSQGGLEVLPGELFF
J: TRBJ2-7; V: TRBV29-1; CDR3: CSAEDSHSYEQYF
J: TRBJ1-4; V: TRBV12-3/TRBV12-4; CDR3: CASSPGARLEKLFF
J: TRBJ2-7; V: TRBV4-2; CDR3: CASSQAEGTGYEQYF